This paragraph covers one T cell receptor beta chain sequence. Only a few counts were recorded for this clone. What antigen it recognizes has not been identified. One base away there is no much larger clone; base qualities are not given. This specimen comes from a study of beta chain features in type 1 diabetes (dated by TCRdb to 2016 to 2018). Study-wide context: Mean age, gender distribution, total cell number and subset yield were not different between patients and healthy donors. A total of around 110,000,000 sorted cells were examined across all samples, and a strong correlation was observed between cell number per subset and RNA yield. The study compared the TCRB repertoires of sorted circulating CD4+ T cell subsets in recently diagnosed type 1 diabetes patients with those in matched healthy donors. Regulatory and stem cell-like memory subsets were isolated from only 8 patients and about eight healthy donors, whereas naive and central memory subsets came from all 30 or so donors. Points the paper makes about the study in general: HLA sub-analyses involved small numbers of individuals, so any influence of HLA type on TCRB rearrangement remained unresolved. At VDJ recombination sites, patients with type 1 diabetes made fewer insertions and deleted more nucleotides, a pattern implying thymic rearrangement abnormalities. PCR might favor shorter templates, but patient and control samples were amplified and corrected together, so any skew would affect both groups equally. Type 1 diabetes patients showed a moderate but significant shortening of TCRB CDR3 length in all four CD4+ subsets. Because cDNA was sequenced instead of genomic DNA, highly expressing activated cells could be over-represented, though the groups showed no difference in activation or CD3 levels. Naive, central memory and regulatory TCRB repertoires appeared to be more similar among patients than among healthy donors.

A single peripheral blood draw of 95 to 150 mL on average was collected from each donor into heparinised tubes. A BD FACSAria II and a panel including CD45RO, CCR7, CD25, CD127, CD95 and CD27 were used to sort naive, central memory, regulatory and stem cell-like memory CD4+ T cells. A purity above 95% was achieved for all sorted populations. PBMCs were isolated right away by Lymphoprep density gradient centrifugation and were stained directly, without culture. So that batch effects would be minimized, each experiment stained and sorted samples in pairs, pairing one healthy donor with one patient. CDR1 and CDR2 are read off the germline V gene as SGHTA and FQGTGA. The CDR3 numbers 13 residues from cysteine through phenylalanine. Only the CDR3 region is kept as DNA, spanning 39 bases read in frame from base 1. V and J are truncated by 5 bases and 4 bases respectively, leaving an intervening sequence of 9 bases.

The entire isolated RNA was reverse transcribed using the High Capacity cDNA Reverse Transcription Kit, and thus expressed TCRB transcripts were sequenced. Deep immunoSEQ sequencing was applied to naive, central memory and regulatory T cell samples, giving an average of roughly 3.3 million total reads per sample. After sorted cells were lysed in RLT buffer, RNA was extracted with DNase-treated RNeasy Micro or Mini kits, with the choice depending on cell number. To prevent cross-contamination, each cell subset was processed individually, whereas patient and healthy donor samples were processed jointly. The immunoSEQ multiplex PCR was used to amplify TCRB sequences from cDNA, generating 87-bp fragments that spanned the CDR3 region. Sequencing of the amplicons was done on the Illumina HiSeq platform. Processing in the source paper ran as follows. PCR bias was computationally corrected using synthetic template baselines, reads within Hamming distance 2 were collapsed, and singletons that could not be merged were discarded. By aligning reads against IMGT, V, D and J genes, CDR3 length, and insertions or deletions at six rearrangement sites were assigned. Clonotype counts were normalized to sorted cell number within each subset before computing true diversity and Gini coefficients with the tcR R package. Repertoire sharing was quantified using the overlap coefficient calculated on TCRB nucleotide sequences. As a proxy for the pre-selection repertoire, out-of-frame TCRB sequences from naive cells were analyzed. In its TCRdb copy, this immuneACCESS table keeps in-frame sequences only and misses some clones. Where compared with another copy, unresolved V genes explain less than half of these, and the others have no known cause. D and trimming were read from the DNA, whereas the V and J calls and clone size are those reported in that table. This sample holds over 200,000 clones; roughly 11% were observed only once. Clones ranked in the top ten supply 0.017% of the sample.

The sequenced sample consisted of naive CD4+ T cells from blood. The cell subset or site label here, explained by the study, means: true naive CD4+ T cells. The TCR was taken from a man under 40 with type 1 diabetes. This chain joins TRBV7-3 to TRBJ2-1; confidence is insufficient to name the D gene. The sequenced DNA is TGTGCCAGCAGCGCTCAGGCATACAATGAGCAGTTCTTC. Translated, it reads CASSAQAYNEQFF.